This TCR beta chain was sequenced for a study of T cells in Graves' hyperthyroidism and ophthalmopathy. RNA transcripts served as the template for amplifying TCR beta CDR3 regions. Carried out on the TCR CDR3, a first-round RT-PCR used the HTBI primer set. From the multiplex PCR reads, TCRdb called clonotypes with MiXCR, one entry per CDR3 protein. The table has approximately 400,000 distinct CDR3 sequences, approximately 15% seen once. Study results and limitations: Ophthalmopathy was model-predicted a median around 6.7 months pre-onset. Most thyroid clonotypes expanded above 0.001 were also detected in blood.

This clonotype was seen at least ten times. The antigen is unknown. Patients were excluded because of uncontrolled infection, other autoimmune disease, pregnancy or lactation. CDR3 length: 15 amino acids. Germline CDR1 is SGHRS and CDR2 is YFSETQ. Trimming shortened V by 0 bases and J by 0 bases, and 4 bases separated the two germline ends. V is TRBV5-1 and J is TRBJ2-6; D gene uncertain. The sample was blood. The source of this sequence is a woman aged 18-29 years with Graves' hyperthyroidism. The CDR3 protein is CASSLATSGANVLTF. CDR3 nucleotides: TGCGCCAGCAGCTTGGCTACCTCTGGGGCCAACGTCCTGACTTTC.